This TCR beta chain was sequenced during a study of control samples from healthy donors and cancer patients. Sequencing was performed with immunoSEQ multiplex PCR; in TCRdb, only in-frame clones are kept and a portion is missing. The sample contains some 410,000 clones, around nine tenths of which appear only once. The receptor's source is a man in his forties with head and neck cancer. The sequenced material came from PBMCs.

The CDR3 DNA reads as TGCGCCAGCAGCTTTGTAGAGAACACCGGGGAGCTGTTTTTT. Translation: CASSFVENTGELFF. V and J are TRBV5-1 and TRBJ2-2; D unresolved. The CDR3 length is 14 residues. Germline V lookup: CDR1 SGHRS, CDR2 YFSETQ. Trimming removed 2 bases at V and 1 base at J, with 6 bases between. Based on the CDR3 plus reference TRBV5-1 and TRBJ2-2, the full variable domain is KAGVTQTPRYLIKTRGQQVTLSCSPISGHRSVSWYQQTPGQGLQFLFEYFSETQRNKGNFPGRFSGRQFSNSRSEMNVSTLELGDSALYLCASSFVENTGELFFGEGSRLTVL.